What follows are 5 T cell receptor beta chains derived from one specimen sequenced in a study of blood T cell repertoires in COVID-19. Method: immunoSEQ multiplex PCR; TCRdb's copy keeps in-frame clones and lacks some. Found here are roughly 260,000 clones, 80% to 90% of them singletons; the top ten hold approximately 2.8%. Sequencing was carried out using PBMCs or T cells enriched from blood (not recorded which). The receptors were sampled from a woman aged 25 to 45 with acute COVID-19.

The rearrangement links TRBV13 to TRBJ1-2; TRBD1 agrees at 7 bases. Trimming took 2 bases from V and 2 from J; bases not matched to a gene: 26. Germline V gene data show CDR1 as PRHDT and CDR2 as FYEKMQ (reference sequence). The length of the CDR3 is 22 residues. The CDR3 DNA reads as TGTGCCAGCAGCTTATATGAGGGGGCGCCCCCAGGCTCTCACTATTCAAACTATGGCTACACCTTC. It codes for CASSLYEGAPPGSHYSNYGYTF.

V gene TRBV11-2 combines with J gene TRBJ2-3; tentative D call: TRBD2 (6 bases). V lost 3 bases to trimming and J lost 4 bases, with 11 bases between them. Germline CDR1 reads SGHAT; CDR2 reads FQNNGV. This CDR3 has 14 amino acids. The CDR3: CASSFAGSADTQYF. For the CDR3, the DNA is TGTGCCAGCAGCTTCGCGGGGTCAGCAGATACGCAGTATTTT.

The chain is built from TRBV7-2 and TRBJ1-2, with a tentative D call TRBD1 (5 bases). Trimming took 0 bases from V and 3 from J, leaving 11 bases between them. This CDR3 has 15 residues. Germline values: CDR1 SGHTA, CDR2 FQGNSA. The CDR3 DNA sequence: TGTGCCAGCAGCTTAGCGGCCAGGGAGGACTATGGCTACACCTTC. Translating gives CASSLAAREDYGYTF.

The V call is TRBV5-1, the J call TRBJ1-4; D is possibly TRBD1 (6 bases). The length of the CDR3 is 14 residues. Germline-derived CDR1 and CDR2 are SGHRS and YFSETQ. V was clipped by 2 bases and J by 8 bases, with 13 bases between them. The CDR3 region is CASSLGEGGEKLFF. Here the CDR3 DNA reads TGCGCCAGCAGCTTAGGTGAAGGGGGAGAAAAACTGTTTTTT.

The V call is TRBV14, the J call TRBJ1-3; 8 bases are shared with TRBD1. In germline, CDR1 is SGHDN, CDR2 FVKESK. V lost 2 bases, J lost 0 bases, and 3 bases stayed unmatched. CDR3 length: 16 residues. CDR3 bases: TGTGCCAGCAGCCAATGGACAGGGACCTCTGGAAACACCATATATTTT. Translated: CASSQWTGTSGNTIYF.